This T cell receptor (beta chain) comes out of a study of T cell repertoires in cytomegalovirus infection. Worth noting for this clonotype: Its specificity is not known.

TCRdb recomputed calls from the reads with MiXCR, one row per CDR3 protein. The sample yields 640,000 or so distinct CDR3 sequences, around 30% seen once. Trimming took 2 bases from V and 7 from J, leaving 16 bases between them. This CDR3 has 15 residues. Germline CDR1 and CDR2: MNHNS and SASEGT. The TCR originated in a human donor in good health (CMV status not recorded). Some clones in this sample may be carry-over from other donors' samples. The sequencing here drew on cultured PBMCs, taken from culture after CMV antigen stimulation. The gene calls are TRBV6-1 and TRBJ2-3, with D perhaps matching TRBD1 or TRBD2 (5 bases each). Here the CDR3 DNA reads TGTGCCAGCAGTGAACTTGGGGGATTGAGGTATACGCAGTATTTT. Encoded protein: CASSELGGLRYTQYF.